These 7 T cell receptor beta chains were all obtained from the same sample, sequenced in a study of chemoradiotherapy in HPV16-positive cancers. Libraries were prepared by immunoSEQ multiplex PCR; TCRdb keeps only in-frame clonotypes and omits some of them. This table holds about 5,800 clones, around 88% found once. The material was blood, obtained from a patient who underwent chemoradiotherapy. The receptors derive from a human donor with HPV-associated anogenital cancer.

The chain is built from TRBV9 and TRBJ1-1; D uncertain. CDR3 length equals 15 residues. Looked up from germline, CDR1 is SGDLS and CDR2 is YYNGEE. V shed 0 bases and J shed 3 bases, with 12 bases lying between them. CDR3 DNA sequence: TGTGCCAGCAGCGTAGAAGACCTCCAATACACTGAAGCTTTCTTT. Residues: CASSVEDLQYTEAFF.

This chain uses TRBV9 with TRBJ2-2; D is ambiguous. CDR3 length: 16 residues. The germline V and J ends were trimmed by 5 bases and 5 bases, with 19 bases remaining between them. The germline gives CDR1 SGDLS, CDR2 YYNGEE. The CDR3 region has the DNA TGTGCCAGCAGTCCTCCCCATTCGGGCTTTACCGGGGAGCTGTTTTTT. Amino acid sequence: CASSPPHSGFTGELFF.

The V gene is TRBV7-2, the J gene TRBJ2-3; D tentatively fits TRBD1 or TRBD2 (6 bases each). CDR3 length: 15 residues. The V gene's germline CDR1 is SGHTA and CDR2 FQGNSA. V gave up 1 base and J gave up 5 bases, with 13 bases separating them. The chain's CDR3 is CASSLGGAPGDTQYF. CDR3 coding DNA: TGTGCCAGCAGCTTAGGGGGGGCGCCGGGAGATACGCAGTATTTT. Supplemented by reference TRBV7-2 and TRBJ2-3, the full variable domain reads GAGVSQSPSNKVTEKGKDVELRCDPISGHTALYWYRQSLGQGLEFLIYFQGNSAPDKSGLPSDRFSAERTGGSVSTLTIQRTQQEDSAVYLCASSLGGAPGDTQYFGPGTRLTVL.

The J gene is TRBJ2-7, the V gene TRBV2, with 9 positions matching TRBD2. V was pared by 4 bases and J by 2 bases, with 12 bases of the junction left unmatched. The CDR3 sequence is 17 residues long. The germline V gene has CDR1 SNHLY and CDR2 FYNNEI. The chain's CDR3 is CASSVSGGRVRTYEQYF. The CDR3 DNA follows: TGTGCCAGCAGTGTCAGTGGCGGGAGGGTCAGGACCTACGAGCAGTACTTC.

This clone was counted a few times. CDR3 nucleotides: TGTGCCAGCAGCTTGGGGGAGGGGAACAACGAGCAGTACTTC. Protein sequence: CASSLGEGNNEQYF. This chain links TRBV5-4 with TRBJ2-7, with 7 bases that match TRBD2. V shed 0 bases, J shed 5 bases, and the junction held 5 bases outside the gene matches. The CDR3 is 14 amino acids. Germline V gives CDR1 SGHNT, CDR2 YYREEE (reference sequence). Full variable domain (missing parts from reference TRBV5-4 and TRBJ2-7): ETGVTQSPTHLIKTRGQQVTLRCSSQSGHNTVSWYQQALGQGPQFIFQYYREEENGRGNFPPRFSGLQFPNYSSELNVNALELDDSALYLCASSLGEGNNEQYFGPGTRLTVT.

The V and J genes are TRBV5-1 and TRBJ2-4, with 7 nucleotides matching TRBD2. The CDR3 covers 13 residues. In germline, CDR1 is SGHRS, CDR2 YFSETQ. Unmatched junction bases numbered 5, after V lost 4 bases and J lost 7 bases. Here the CDR3 reads CASSPGGVNIQYF. CDR3 DNA: TGCGCCAGCAGCCCGGGGGGAGTGAACATTCAGTACTTC. Supplemented by reference TRBV5-1 and TRBJ2-4, the full variable domain reads KAGVTQTPRYLIKTRGQQVTLSCSPISGHRSVSWYQQTPGQGLQFLFEYFSETQRNKGNFPGRFSGRQFSNSRSEMNVSTLELGDSALYLCASSPGGVNIQYFGAGTRLSVL.

CDR3 DNA: TGTGCCAGCAGCCCCGGGTTGGAGGGTCGTTCACCCCTCCACTTT. Translated: CASSPGLEGRSPLHF. V is TRBV9 and J is TRBJ1-6; no definite D call. This CDR3 is 15 amino acids long. With 4 bases removed from V and 9 bases from J, the gap between germline ends came to 17 bases. Germline-derived CDR1 and CDR2 are SGDLS and YYNGEE.